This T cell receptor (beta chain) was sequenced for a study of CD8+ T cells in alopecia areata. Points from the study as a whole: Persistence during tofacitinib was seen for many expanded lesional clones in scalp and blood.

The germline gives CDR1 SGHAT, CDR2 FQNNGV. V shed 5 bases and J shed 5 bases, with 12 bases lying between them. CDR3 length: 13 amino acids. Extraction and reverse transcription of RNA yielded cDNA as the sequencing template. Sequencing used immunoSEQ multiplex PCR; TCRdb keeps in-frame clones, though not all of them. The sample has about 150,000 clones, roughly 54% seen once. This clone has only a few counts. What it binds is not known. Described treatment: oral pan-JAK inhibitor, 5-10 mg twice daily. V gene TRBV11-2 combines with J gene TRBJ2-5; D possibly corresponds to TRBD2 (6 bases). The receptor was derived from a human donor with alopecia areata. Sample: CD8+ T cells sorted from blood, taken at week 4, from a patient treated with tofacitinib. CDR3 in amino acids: CASSRDLGETQYF. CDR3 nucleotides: TGTGCCAGCAGCCGGGACTTAGGGGAGACCCAGTACTTC.